This paragraph covers one T cell receptor (beta chain) sequence. Its specificity is unknown. Germline V CDR1 and CDR2: SNHLY, FYNNEI. The CDR3 totals 14 residues. After removal of 7 bases from V and 10 bases from J, the junction contained 8 bases not matched to a gene. The data belong to a study of CD8 T cells in ankylosing spondylitis. Study-level findings and limits: Characteristic, it appeared, of ankylosing spondylitis blood was a TCR beta motif of eight or nine highly homologous variants.

As the method for making TCR beta libraries, quantitative 5'-RACE with molecular barcodes was used. TCRdb recomputed calls from the 5' RACE reads with MiXCR, one row per CDR3 protein. This table holds 200,000 to 250,000 distinct CDR3 sequences, roughly a tenth found once. The chain employs TRBV2 and TRBJ1-5; TRBD1 agrees at 12 bases. The origin of this receptor is a male donor with ankylosing spondylitis or in good health (not recorded which). The sample consisted of blood, either unsorted or a sorted T cell fraction (not recorded which). Written as DNA, the CDR3 is TGTGCCAGCACGTTCCGGGACAGGGGGCTTCCCCAGCATTTT. Amino acids: CASTFRDRGLPQHF. The complete variable domain, with remaining parts taken from reference TRBV2 and TRBJ1-5, reads EPEVTQTPSHQVTQMGQEVILRCVPISNHLYFYWYRQILGQKVEFLVSFYNNEISEKSEIFDDQFSVERPDGSNFTLKIRSTKLEDSAMYFCASTFRDRGLPQHFGDGTRLSIL.